A single TCR beta chain is shown here with its context. The data are from a study of shared clonotypes between healthy human individuals. This table comes from immunoSEQ multiplex PCR, and its TCRdb copy is limited to in-frame clones, with some not included. This sample has fewer than 2.5 million clones, with over 85% found just once. Germline-derived CDR1 and CDR2 are LNHNV and YYDKDF (reference sequence). The V end was cut by 1 base, the J end by 0 bases, with 1 base between. The CDR3 spans 12 residues. The sample taken for sequencing was naive CD4+ T cells from PBMCs. This sample's subset: CD45RA+ positively selected. The rearrangement links TRBV15 to TRBJ2-7; no clear D gene. The source of this sequence is a man between 18 and 29 years old in good health. Some clones in this sample may be carry-over from other donors' samples. The CDR3 here is CATSRVSYEQYF. CDR3 in DNA: TGTGCCACCAGCAGAGTCTCCTACGAGCAGTACTTC.